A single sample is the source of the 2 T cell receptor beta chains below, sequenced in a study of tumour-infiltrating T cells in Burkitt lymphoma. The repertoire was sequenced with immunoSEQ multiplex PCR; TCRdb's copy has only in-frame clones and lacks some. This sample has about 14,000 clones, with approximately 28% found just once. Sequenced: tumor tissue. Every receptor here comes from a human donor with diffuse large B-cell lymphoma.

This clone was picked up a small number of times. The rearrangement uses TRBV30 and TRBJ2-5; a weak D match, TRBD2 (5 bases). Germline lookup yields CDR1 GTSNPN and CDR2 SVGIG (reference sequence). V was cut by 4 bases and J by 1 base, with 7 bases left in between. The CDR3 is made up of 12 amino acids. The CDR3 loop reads CAWKGSQETQYF. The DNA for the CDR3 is TGTGCCTGGAAAGGGAGCCAAGAGACCCAGTACTTC.

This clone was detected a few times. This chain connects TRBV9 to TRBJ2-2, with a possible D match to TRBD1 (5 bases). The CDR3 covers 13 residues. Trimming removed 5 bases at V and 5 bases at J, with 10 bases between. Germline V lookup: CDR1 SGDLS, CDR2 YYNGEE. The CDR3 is CASRGAGTGELFF. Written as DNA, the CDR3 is TGTGCCAGCAGAGGGGCAGGAACCGGGGAGCTGTTTTTT.